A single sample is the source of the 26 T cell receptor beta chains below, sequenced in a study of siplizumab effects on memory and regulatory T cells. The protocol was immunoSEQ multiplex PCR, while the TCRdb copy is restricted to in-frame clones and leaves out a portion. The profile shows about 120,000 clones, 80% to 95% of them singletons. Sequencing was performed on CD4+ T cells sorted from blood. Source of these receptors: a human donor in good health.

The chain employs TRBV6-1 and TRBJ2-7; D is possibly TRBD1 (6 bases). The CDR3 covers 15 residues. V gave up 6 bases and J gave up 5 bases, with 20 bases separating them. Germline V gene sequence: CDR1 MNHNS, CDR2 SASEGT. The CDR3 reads CASSQLAAGVDEQYF. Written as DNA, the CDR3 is TGTGCCAGCAGCCAACTTGCGGCAGGGGTTGACGAGCAGTACTTC.

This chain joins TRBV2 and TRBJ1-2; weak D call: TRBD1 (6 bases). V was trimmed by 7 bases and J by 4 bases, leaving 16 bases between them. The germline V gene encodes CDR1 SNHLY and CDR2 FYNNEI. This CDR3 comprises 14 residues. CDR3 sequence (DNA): TGTGCCAGCAAGACGGACAGCGCTTTCTATGGCTACACCTTC. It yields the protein CASKTDSAFYGYTF.

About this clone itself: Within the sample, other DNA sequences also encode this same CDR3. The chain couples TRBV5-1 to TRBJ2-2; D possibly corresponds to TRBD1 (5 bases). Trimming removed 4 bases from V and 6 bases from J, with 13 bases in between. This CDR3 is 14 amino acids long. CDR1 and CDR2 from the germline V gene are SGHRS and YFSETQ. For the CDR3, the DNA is TGCGCCAGCAGCCAGGGTCCCCGGGCCGGGGAGCTGTTTTTT. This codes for CASSQGPRAGELFF.

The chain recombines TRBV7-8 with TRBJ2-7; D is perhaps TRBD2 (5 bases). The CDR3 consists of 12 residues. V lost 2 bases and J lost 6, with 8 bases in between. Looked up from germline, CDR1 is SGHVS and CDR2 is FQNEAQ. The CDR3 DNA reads TGTGCCAGCAGCTTATCGCGGGCCGAGCAGTACTTC. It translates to CASSLSRAEQYF.

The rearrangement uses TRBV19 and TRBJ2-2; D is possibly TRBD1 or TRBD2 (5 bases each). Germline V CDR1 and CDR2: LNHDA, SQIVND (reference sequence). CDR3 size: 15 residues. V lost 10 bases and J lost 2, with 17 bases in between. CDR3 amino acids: CATRWGTVNTGELFF. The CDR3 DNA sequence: TGTGCCACCAGGTGGGGGACGGTAAACACCGGGGAGCTGTTTTTT.

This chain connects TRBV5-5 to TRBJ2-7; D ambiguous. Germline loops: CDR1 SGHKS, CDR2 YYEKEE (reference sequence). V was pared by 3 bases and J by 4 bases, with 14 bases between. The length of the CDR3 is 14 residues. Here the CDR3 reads CASSSLKTRYEQYF. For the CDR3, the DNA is TGTGCCAGCAGCTCCCTTAAGACGCGATACGAGCAGTACTTC.

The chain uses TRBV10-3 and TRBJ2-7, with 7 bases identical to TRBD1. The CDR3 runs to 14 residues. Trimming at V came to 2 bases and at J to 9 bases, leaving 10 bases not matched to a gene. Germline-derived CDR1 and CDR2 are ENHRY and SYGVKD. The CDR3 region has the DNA TGTGCCATCAGTGAGGACAGGGTTTCTTCTCGGCAGTACTTC. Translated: CAISEDRVSSRQYF.

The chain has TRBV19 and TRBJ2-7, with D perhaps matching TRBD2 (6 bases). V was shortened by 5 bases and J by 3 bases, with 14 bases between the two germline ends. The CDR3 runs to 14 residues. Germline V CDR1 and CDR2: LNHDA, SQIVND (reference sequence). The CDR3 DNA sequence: TGTGCCAGTAGTTATCCCGGGAGAAACTACGAGCAGTACTTC. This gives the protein CASSYPGRNYEQYF.

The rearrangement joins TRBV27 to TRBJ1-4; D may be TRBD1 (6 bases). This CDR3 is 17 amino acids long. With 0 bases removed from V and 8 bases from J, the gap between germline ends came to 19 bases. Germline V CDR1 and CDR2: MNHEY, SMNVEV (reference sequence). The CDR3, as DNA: TGTGCCAGCAGTTTATCTTTCAGGGGCCGGACTGGAGAAAAACTGTTTTTT. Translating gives CASSLSFRGRTGEKLFF.

CDR3 loop: CASSSRGPTGEQYF. The CDR3 coding sequence is TGCGCCAGCAGTTCACGGGGCCCAACGGGCGAGCAGTACTTC. This chain uses TRBV5-1 with TRBJ2-7; either TRBD1 or TRBD2 may supply D (5 bases each). The V end was cut by 5 bases, the J end by 6 bases, with 18 bases between. The CDR3 is 14 residues long. Per the germline V gene, CDR1 is SGHRS and CDR2 is YFSETQ.

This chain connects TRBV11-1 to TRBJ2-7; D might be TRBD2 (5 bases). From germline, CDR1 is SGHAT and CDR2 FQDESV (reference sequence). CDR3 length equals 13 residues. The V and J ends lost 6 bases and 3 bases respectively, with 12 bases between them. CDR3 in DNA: TGTGCCAGCAGTTCGGACTGGATCTACGAGCAGTACTTC. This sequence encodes CASSSDWIYEQYF.

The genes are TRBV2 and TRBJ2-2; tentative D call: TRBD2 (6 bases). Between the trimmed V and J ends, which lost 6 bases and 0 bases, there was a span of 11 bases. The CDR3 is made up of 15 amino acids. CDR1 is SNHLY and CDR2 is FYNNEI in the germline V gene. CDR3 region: CASRWTTTNTGELFF. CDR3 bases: TGTGCCAGCAGGTGGACTACCACGAACACCGGGGAGCTGTTTTTT.

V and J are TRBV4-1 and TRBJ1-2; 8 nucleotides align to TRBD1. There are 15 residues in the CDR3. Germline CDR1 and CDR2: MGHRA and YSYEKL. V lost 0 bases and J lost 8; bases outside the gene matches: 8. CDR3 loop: CASSQDRMDREGYTF. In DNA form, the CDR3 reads TGCGCCAGCAGCCAAGATAGGATGGACAGGGAAGGCTACACCTTC.

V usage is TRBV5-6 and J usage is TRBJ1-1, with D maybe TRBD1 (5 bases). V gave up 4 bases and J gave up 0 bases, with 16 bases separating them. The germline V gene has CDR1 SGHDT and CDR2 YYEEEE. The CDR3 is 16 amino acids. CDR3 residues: CASSTGRKLLNTEAFF. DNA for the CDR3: TGTGCCAGCAGCACGGGACGGAAGCTTTTGAACACTGAAGCTTTCTTT.

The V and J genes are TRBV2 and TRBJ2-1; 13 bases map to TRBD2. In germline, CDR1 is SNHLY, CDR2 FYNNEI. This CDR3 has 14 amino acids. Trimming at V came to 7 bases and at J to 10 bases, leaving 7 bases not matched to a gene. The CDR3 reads CASTRTSGRGEQFF. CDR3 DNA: TGTGCCAGCACTAGGACTAGCGGGAGAGGAGAGCAGTTCTTC.

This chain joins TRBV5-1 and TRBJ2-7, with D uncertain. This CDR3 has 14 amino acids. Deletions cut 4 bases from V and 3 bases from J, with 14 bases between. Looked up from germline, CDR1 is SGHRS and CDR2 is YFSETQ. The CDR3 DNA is TGCGCCAGCAGCCCCGGGCAGGCCCTCTACGAGCAGTACTTC. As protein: CASSPGQALYEQYF. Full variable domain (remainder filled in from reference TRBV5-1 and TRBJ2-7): KAGVTQTPRYLIKTRGQQVTLSCSPISGHRSVSWYQQTPGQGLQFLFEYFSETQRNKGNFPGRFSGRQFSNSRSEMNVSTLELGDSALYLCASSPGQALYEQYFGPGTRLTVT.

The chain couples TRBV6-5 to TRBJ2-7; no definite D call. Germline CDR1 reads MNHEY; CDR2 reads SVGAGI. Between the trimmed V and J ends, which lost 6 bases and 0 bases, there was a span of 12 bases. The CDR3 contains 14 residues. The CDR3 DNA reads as TGTGCCAGCAGCCCAAATCCCTCCTCCTACGAGCAGTACTTC. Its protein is CASSPNPSSYEQYF.

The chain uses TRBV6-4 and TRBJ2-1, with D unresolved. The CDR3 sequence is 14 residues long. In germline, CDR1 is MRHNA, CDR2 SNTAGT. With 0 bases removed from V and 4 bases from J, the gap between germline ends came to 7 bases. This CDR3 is CASSDSHTYNEQFF. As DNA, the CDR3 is TGTGCCAGCAGTGACTCACATACGTACAATGAGCAGTTCTTC.

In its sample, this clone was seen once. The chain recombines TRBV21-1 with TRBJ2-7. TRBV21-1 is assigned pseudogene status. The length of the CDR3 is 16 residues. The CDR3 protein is CASRNGSGSHTYEQYF. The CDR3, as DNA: TGTGCCAGCAGAAACGGGTCAGGGAGCCATACCTACGAGCAGTACTTC.

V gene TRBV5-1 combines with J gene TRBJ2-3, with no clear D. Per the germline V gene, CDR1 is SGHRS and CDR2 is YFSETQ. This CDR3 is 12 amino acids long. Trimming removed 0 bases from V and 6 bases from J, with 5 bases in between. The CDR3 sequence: CASSLGRDTQYF. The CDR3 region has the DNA TGCGCCAGCAGCTTGGGTCGGGATACGCAGTATTTT.

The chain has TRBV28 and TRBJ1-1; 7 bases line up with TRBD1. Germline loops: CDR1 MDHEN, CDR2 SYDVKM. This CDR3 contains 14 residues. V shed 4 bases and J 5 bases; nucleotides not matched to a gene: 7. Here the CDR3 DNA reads TGTGCCAGCAGTTCGGGACAGATTTTTACTGAAGCTTTCTTT. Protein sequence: CASSSGQIFTEAFF. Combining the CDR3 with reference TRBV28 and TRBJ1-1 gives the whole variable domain DVKVTQSSRYLVKRTGEKVFLECVQDMDHENMFWYRQDPGLGLRLIYFSYDVKMKEKGDIPEGYSVSREKKERFSLILESASTNQTSMYLCASSSGQIFTEAFFGQGTRLTVV.

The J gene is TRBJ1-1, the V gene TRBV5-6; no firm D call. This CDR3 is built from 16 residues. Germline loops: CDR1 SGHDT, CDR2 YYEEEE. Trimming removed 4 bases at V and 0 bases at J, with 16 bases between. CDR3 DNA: TGTGCCAGCAGCCTGAGGGCTCAGACGGTGAACACTGAAGCTTTCTTT. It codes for CASSLRAQTVNTEAFF.

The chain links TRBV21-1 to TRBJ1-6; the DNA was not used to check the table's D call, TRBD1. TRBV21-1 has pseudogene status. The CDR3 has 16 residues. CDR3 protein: CASSLQGCSYNSPLHF. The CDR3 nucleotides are TGTGCCAGCAGTCTACAGGGGTGCTCCTATAATTCACCCCTCCACTTT.

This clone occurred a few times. The CDR3 DNA sequence: TGTGCCAGTCGACATCCCGGGACAGGGAGTCCTGAAGCTTTCTTT. Protein product: CASRHPGTGSPEAFF. The chain couples TRBV6-5 to TRBJ1-1; 9 bases are shared with TRBD1. V lost 9 bases to trimming and J lost 6 bases; unmatched junction nucleotides: 14. The CDR3 contains 15 residues. In germline, CDR1 is MNHEY, CDR2 SVGAGI.

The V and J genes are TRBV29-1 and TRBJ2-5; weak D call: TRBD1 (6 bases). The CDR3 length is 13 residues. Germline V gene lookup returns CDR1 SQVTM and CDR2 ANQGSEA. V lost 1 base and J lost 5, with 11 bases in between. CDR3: CSVEGTGWETQYF. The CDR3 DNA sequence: TGCAGCGTTGAAGGCACAGGGTGGGAGACCCAGTACTTC.

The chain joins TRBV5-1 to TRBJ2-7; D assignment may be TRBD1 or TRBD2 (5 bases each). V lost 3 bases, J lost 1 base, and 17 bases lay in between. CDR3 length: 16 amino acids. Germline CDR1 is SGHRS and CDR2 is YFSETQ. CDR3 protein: CASSSPSGRASYEQYF. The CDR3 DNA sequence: TGCGCCAGCAGCTCCCCCTCGGGACGAGCATCCTACGAGCAGTACTTC.